What follows is one T cell receptor beta chain and its context. Sequencing used immunoSEQ multiplex PCR; TCRdb keeps in-frame clones, though not all of them. The sample yields some 49,000 clones, over 75% seen once. This entry is derived from a study of blood T cell repertoires in COVID-19. At the level of the study: Researchers got acute and convalescent COVID-19 samples from the United States, Italy and Spain.

CDR1 is SNHLY and CDR2 is FYNNEI in the germline V gene. The CDR3 runs 15 residues. With 4 bases clipped from V and 6 bases from J, the junction kept 5 bases outside the gene matches. The sequenced sample consisted of peripheral blood. The chain links TRBV2 to TRBJ2-1; 11 nucleotides agree with TRBD2. The TCR was taken from a human donor in a cohort sampled during active COVID-19. CDR3 sequence (DNA): TGTGCCAGCAGTGGTCGACTAGCGGGATCCAATGAGCAGTTCTTC. It specifies CASSGRLAGSNEQFF.